These T cell receptor beta chains were read from a single sample in a study of CD8 T cells in Susac syndrome. Each CDR3 protein gets one entry after TCRdb re-called the immunoSEQ multiplex PCR reads with MiXCR. Among about 180,000 distinct CDR3 sequences listed, approximately 95% were seen once. Material for sequencing was CD8+ T cells from PBMCs. These receptors all come from a human donor with multiple sclerosis. Each CDR3 is given with its conserved first and last residue. A D gene is named only where the DNA matches it firmly. A row's size may be missing; if present it is once, few, many or a size class.

D gene | clone size | J gene | V gene | CDR3 DNA | CDR3 protein
TRBD1 | . | TRBJ2-3 | TRBV20-1 | TGCAGTGCTACCGGGACAGGGGGCCCTGACAGCACAGATACGCAGTATTTT | CSATGTGGPDSTDTQYF
. | . | TRBJ2-2 | TRBV27 | TGTGCCAGCGCCAGGAACACCGGGGAGCTGTTTTTT | CASARNTGELFF
TRBD2 | . | TRBJ2-7 | TRBV11-2 | TGTGCCAGCAGCCCGGGACTAGCGGGACCCGAGCAGTACTTC | CASSPGLAGPEQYF
. | . | TRBJ2-2 | TRBV27 | TGTGCCAGCAGTTTAGGGTACGGGGTGAACACCGGGGAGCTGTTTTTT | CASSLGYGVNTGELFF
TRBD2 | . | TRBJ2-2 | TRBV19 | TGTGCGGGAGGGTTCACCGGGGAGCTGTTTTTT | CAGGFTGELFF
. | . | TRBJ1-2 | TRBV4-1 | TGCGCCAGCAGCCAAGAAGAGGGATTCTTTACGGAGGGCTACACCTTC | CASSQEEGFFTEGYTF
. | once | TRBJ2-5 | TRBV14 | TGTGCCAGCAGCTCCCGGACAGAGAAAGAGACCCAGTACTTC | CASSSRTEKETQYF
. | . | TRBJ2-5 | TRBV3-1 | TGTGCCAGCAGCCAAGTGCAAGAGACCCAGTACTTC | CASSQVQETQYF
TRBD1 | . | TRBJ2-4 | TRBV10-2 | TGCGCCAGCACCAAGACAGGGCTCTCGGCCAAAAACATTCAGTACTTC | CASTKTGLSAKNIQYF
. | once | TRBJ2-2 | TRBV9 | TGTGCCAGCAGCGTTTCTAGCGGGGAGCTGTTTTTT | CASSVSSGELFF
. | . | TRBJ2-1 | TRBV5-1 | TGCGCCAGCAGTGAAACTAGATACTCCTACAATGAGCAGTTCTTC | CASSETRYSYNEQFF
. | once | TRBJ1-2 | TRBV5-1 | TGCGCCAGCAGCTTGGACCACGACGGCGTCGGCGGCTACACCTTC | CASSLDHDGVGGYTF
. | once | TRBJ2-5 | TRBV11-1 | TGTGCCAGCAGCCCGAATCCCGCCGGGATGGAGACCCAGTACTTC | CASSPNPAGMETQYF
. | . | TRBJ1-2 | TRBV5-1 | TGCGCCAGCAGCTTGGAACGGGACGCCTATGGCTACACCTTC | CASSLERDAYGYTF
TRBD2 | . | TRBJ2-3 | TRBV6-6 | TGTGCCAGCAGTTACTCGGCGGGGGGGAGCACAGATACGCAGTATTTT | CASSYSAGGSTDTQYF
. | . | TRBJ1-5 | TRBV12-3/TRBV12-4 | TGTGCCAGCAGTTTGGCCAGTAGCAATCAGCCCCAGCATTTT | CASSLASSNQPQHF
. | . | TRBJ2-3 | TRBV4-1 | TGCGCCAGCAGCCAAGTCCCCAGCCGATTCACAGATACGCAGTATTTT | CASSQVPSRFTDTQYF
. | . | TRBJ2-2 | TRBV2 | TGTGCCAGCAGAGACTTAACGAACACCGGGGAGCTGTTTTTT | CASRDLTNTGELFF
. | . | TRBJ2-5 | TRBV13 | TGTGCCAGCAGCTCCAGGGGGGGCCAAGAGACCCAGTACTTC | CASSSRGGQETQYF
TRBD1 | . | TRBJ2-7 | TRBV7-9 | TGTGCCAGCAGCGCAGTACGGGACAGGGGGTATGACTACGAGCAGTACTTC | CASSAVRDRGYDYEQYF
. | . | TRBJ2-7 | TRBV7-9 | TGTGCCAGCAGCTTAGCAGTTGGGACGGATACCTACGAGCAGTACTTC | CASSLAVGTDTYEQYF
. | once | TRBJ2-3 | TRBV2 | TGTGCCAGCAGTGATCCGGATAGGGAAGGAACAGATACGCAGTATTTT | CASSDPDREGTDTQYF
. | . | TRBJ2-5 | TRBV20-1 | TGCAGTGCCACGTCCCAAGAGACCCAGTACTTC | CSATSQETQYF
TRBD1 | . | TRBJ2-5 | TRBV6-5 | TGTGCCAACGCTGGGACAGGGAGCCAAGAGACCCAGTACTTC | CANAGTGSQETQYF
. | . | TRBJ2-7 | TRBV29-1 | TGCAGCGTTGGCACCAGCAAGTACTACGAGCAGTACTTC | CSVGTSKYYEQYF
TRBD2 | . | TRBJ2-3 | TRBV20-1 | TGCAGTGCTAGCGATATTACTAGCGGGGGCACAGATACGCAGTATTTT | CSASDITSGGTDTQYF
. | . | TRBJ2-1 | TRBV7-9 | TGTGCCAGCAGCTTATTCTATGAGCAGTTCTTC | CASSLFYEQFF
. | . | TRBJ2-7 | TRBV4-1 | TGCGCCAGCAGCCAAGGCGCCGAGCGGATAACCTACGAGCAGTACTTC | CASSQGAERITYEQYF
. | . | TRBJ2-1 | TRBV11-2 | TGTGCCAGCAGCGTCGAAAACAGGGGACTAGGGCCGGGGAATGAGCAGTTCTTC | CASSVENRGLGPGNEQFF
. | . | TRBJ2-7 | TRBV20-1 | TGCAGTGTTAGAGGGCAGGACCTGTACGAGCAGTACTTC | CSVRGQDLYEQYF
. | once | TRBJ2-3 | TRBV6-6 | TGTGCCAGCAGTTCGTCGGGTGGGGCAGATACGCAGTATTTT | CASSSSGGADTQYF
. | . | TRBJ2-1 | TRBV20-1 | TGCAGTGCTAGAGTTCTAGCGTACAATGAGCAGTTCTTC | CSARVLAYNEQFF
TRBD2 | . | TRBJ2-3 | TRBV7-9 | TGTGCCAGCAGCTTAGTTGCGGGAGTCACAGATACGCAGTATTTT | CASSLVAGVTDTQYF
TRBD1 | . | TRBJ2-7 | TRBV4-2 | TGTGCCAGCAGCCAATCGGACAGGGGCTACGAGCAGTACTTC | CASSQSDRGYEQYF
. | . | TRBJ2-1 | TRBV20-1 | TGCAGTGCTAGTTCAATCACCTACAATGAGCAGTTCTTC | CSASSITYNEQFF
. | . | TRBJ2-3 | TRBV4-1 | TGCGCCAGCAGCCAAGATTCTTCGGTGGATACGCAGTATTTT | CASSQDSSVDTQYF
TRBD2 | . | TRBJ2-3 | TRBV10-3 | TGTGCCATCACTAAGCGGGAGGGCCTAGCAGATACGCAGTATTTT | CAITKREGLADTQYF
TRBD1 | . | TRBJ2-7 | TRBV3-1 | TGTGCCAGCAGCCAAGATTCGACAGGGACAGGGGACGAGCAGTACTTC | CASSQDSTGTGDEQYF
. | . | TRBJ2-3 | TRBV15 | TGTGCCACCAGCGGGCCTATTGGAGGCTACACAGATACGCAGTATTTT | CATSGPIGGYTDTQYF
TRBD1 | . | TRBJ2-6 | TRBV27 | TGTGCCAGCAGTTTTTGGACAGGGTCTGGGGCCAACGTCCTGACTTTC | CASSFWTGSGANVLTF
. | . | TRBJ2-7 | TRBV27 | TGTGCCAGCAGGGAATCGGGGGTCTACGAGCAGTACTTC | CASRESGVYEQYF
TRBD2 | . | TRBJ2-7 | TRBV20-1 | TGCAGTGCTAGAGAGAGCGGGAGCTCCTACGAGCAGTACTTC | CSARESGSSYEQYF
. | . | TRBJ2-1 | TRBV13 | TGTGCCAGCAGCCCCGGGACCCCCAACAATGAGCAGTTCTTC | CASSPGTPNNEQFF
TRBD1 | . | TRBJ2-5 | TRBV6-5 | TGTGCCAGCACCGAGAGGGACAGCGCAAAAGAGACCCAGTACTTC | CASTERDSAKETQYF
TRBD2 | . | TRBJ2-1 | TRBV4-1 | TGCGCCAGCAGCCAAGAGACCGCCGACCAGCGGGAGGTATATGAGCAGTTCTTC | CASSQETADQREVYEQFF
TRBD2 | . | TRBJ2-1 | TRBV12-3/TRBV12-4 | TGTGCCAGCAGCTCGACTAGCACGCCGACCTACAATGAGCAGTTCTTC | CASSSTSTPTYNEQFF
. | . | TRBJ2-6 | TRBV6-1 | TGTGCCAGCAGTGAACAGGGTGTATCTGGGGCCAACGTCCTGACTTTC | CASSEQGVSGANVLTF
TRBD1 | . | TRBJ2-1 | TRBV28 | TGTGCCAGCAGTTTATCGACAGGGATCGAGCAGTTCTTC | CASSLSTGIEQFF
. | . | TRBJ1-1 | TRBV7-9 | TGTGCCAGCAGCCCCTCGGGAAACCGGGTATGGACTGAAGCTTTCTTT | CASSPSGNRVWTEAFF
. | . | TRBJ2-5 | TRBV4-1 | TGCGCCAGCAGCCAAGATGAACAGGGATTTTCCCAGTACTTC | CASSQDEQGFSQYF
TRBD2 | . | TRBJ2-1 | TRBV5-1 | TGCGCCAGCAGCTCCAGCGGGACCTACAATGAGCAGTTCTTC | CASSSSGTYNEQFF
. | . | TRBJ1-2 | TRBV12-3/TRBV12-4 | TGTGCCAGCAGTATCGTCCTACATGGCTACACCTTC | CASSIVLHGYTF
TRBD1 | . | TRBJ1-2 | TRBV30 | TGTGCCTGGAGGAGGAGGACAGGGGATTACGACTATGGCTACACCTTC | CAWRRRTGDYDYGYTF
TRBD1 | . | TRBJ1-2 | TRBV20-1 | TGCAGTGCTAGAGACCCGGGACAGGTGCGCTATGGCTACACCTTC | CSARDPGQVRYGYTF